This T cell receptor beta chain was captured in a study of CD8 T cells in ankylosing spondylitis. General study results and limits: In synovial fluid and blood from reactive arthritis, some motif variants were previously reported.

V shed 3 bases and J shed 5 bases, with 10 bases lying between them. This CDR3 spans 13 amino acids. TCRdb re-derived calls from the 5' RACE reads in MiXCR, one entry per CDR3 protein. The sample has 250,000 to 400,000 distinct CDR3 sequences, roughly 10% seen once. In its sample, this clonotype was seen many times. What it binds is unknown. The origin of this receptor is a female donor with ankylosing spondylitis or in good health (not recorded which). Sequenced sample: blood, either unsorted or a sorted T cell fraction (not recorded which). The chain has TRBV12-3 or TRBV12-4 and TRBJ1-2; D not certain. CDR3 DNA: TGTGCCAGCAGTTTGCCAAGGAAATATGGCTACACCTTC. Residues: CASSLPRKYGYTF.